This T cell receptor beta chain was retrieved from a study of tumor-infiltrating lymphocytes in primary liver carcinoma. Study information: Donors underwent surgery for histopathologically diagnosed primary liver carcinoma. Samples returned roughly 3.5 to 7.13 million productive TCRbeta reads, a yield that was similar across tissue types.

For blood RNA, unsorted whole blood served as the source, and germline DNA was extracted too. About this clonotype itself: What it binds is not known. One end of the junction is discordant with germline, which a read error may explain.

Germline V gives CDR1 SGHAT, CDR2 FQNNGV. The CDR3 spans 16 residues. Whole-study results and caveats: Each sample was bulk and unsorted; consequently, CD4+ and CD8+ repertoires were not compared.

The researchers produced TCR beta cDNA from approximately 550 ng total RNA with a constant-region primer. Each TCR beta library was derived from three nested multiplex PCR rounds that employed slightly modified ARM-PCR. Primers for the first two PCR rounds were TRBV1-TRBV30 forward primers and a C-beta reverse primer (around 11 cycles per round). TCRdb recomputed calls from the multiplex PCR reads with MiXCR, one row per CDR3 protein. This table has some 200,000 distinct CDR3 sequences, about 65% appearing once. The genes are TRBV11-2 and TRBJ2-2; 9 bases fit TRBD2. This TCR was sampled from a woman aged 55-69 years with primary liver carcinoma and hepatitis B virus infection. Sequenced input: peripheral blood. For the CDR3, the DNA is TGTGCCAACAGCACCACCGGGACTAGCCTGCCCCGGGAGCTGTTTTTT. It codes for CANSTTGTSLPRELFF.